The rows below give T cell receptor beta chains drawn from one sample of a study of T cells generated in artificial thymic organoids. TCRdb reprocessed the 5' RACE reads with MiXCR, giving one entry per CDR3 protein. This sample has about 8,000 distinct CDR3 sequences; under 30% occur once, and the top ten carry approximately 3%. Antigens for these TCRs are unknown. Material: naive CD8+ T cells grown in artificial thymic organoids from cord blood stem and progenitor cells. Receptors were obtained from a human donor who gave cord blood stem cells for thymic organoid culture, a cardiac surgery patient who gave postnatal thymus, or a blood donor (not recorded which). CDR3s leave out the opening cysteine and the closing phenylalanine or tryptophan. Fields, in order: V gene, J gene, CDR3 length, CDR3 protein.

>TRBV29-1|TRBJ2-7|10
SVSGGPYEQY
>TRBV5-1|TRBJ2-2|15
ASSSPPSPLVPGELF
>TRBV4-2|TRBJ2-5|13
ASSHDCAGVETQY
>TRBV12-3/TRBV12-4|TRBJ2-7|11
ASSYRGSYEQY
>TRBV6-2/TRBV6-3|TRBJ1-1|11
ASSPGMSTEAF
>TRBV5-5|TRBJ1-3|12
ASSLRTVGNTMY
>TRBV4-3|TRBJ2-3|14
ASSQRVALSTDTQY
>TRBV5-1|TRBJ2-3|13
ASSFRGICTDTQY
>TRBV4-3|TRBJ1-4|12
ASSLWTGGEKLF
>TRBV7-2|TRBJ2-7|12
ASSLASLSYEQY
>TRBV12-3/TRBV12-4|TRBJ1-1|12
ASSLDSSNTEAF
>TRBV6-5|TRBJ1-1|10
ASSWTGGKAF
>TRBV28|TRBJ1-2|14
ASTSGTVGPNYGYT
>TRBV5-1|TRBJ2-1|12
ASRSGGSYNEQF
>TRBV7-9|TRBJ1-6|13
ASSFGDSYNSPLH
>TRBV7-9|TRBJ1-5|12
ASSPHGRNQPQH
>TRBV3-1|TRBJ2-6|13
ASSRFCSGANVLT
>TRBV5-6|TRBJ2-1|13
ASSSPGQGFNEQF
>TRBV3-1|TRBJ1-1|12
ASSQVDMNTEAF
>TRBV4-3|TRBJ2-1|15
ASSQLCPGVGYNEQF
>TRBV12-3/TRBV12-4|TRBJ1-1|17
ASSPTHHRGWGYNTEAF
>TRBV12-3/TRBV12-4|TRBJ1-5|13
ASSLAQGLNQPQH
>TRBV6-2/TRBV6-3|TRBJ1-3|13
ASGGRLSSGNTIY
>TRBV12-3/TRBV12-4|TRBJ1-5|11
ASSFWGNQPQH
>TRBV27|TRBJ1-1|13
ASSVYCRRGAEAF
>TRBV4-2|TRBJ2-6|16
ASSPDRGCLSGANVLT
>TRBV2|TRBJ1-5|10
ASRPQGQPQH
>TRBV19|TRBJ1-5|9
AGQGTQPQH
>TRBV12-3/TRBV12-4|TRBJ2-7|12
ASSRWTGRNEQY
>TRBV12-3/TRBV12-4|TRBJ2-7|11
ASSRGGAPEQY
>TRBV12-3/TRBV12-4|TRBJ2-7|10
ASSLNRFEQY
>TRBV5-1|TRBJ1-2|13
ASSLVAGSIYGYT
>TRBV27|TRBJ2-7|14
ASSPFEGLSSYEQY
>TRBV7-9|TRBJ1-5|11
ASSPGGGQPQH
>TRBV4-2|TRBJ1-1|13
ASSQESAVNTEAF
>TRBV5-1|TRBJ2-1|12
ASSLWPGQREQF
>TRBV28|TRBJ1-1|14
ASRPGTGPPNTEAF
>TRBV12-3/TRBV12-4|TRBJ2-3|11
ASLQGWGDTQY
>TRBV7-2|TRBJ1-5|14
ASSLDREYSNQPQH